What follows are 5 T cell receptor beta chains derived from one specimen sequenced in a study of blood T cell repertoires in COVID-19. The method was immunoSEQ multiplex PCR; TCRdb's version includes in-frame clones alone and lacks a portion of them. The data show 93,000 or so clones, approximately 89% seen once. The sequenced sample consisted of peripheral blood. The source of these receptors is a woman aged 80 or over in a cohort sampled during active COVID-19.

J is TRBJ2-3 and V is TRBV19, with 8 bases matching TRBD2. The germline gives CDR1 LNHDA, CDR2 SQIVND (reference sequence). Trimming removed 3 bases from V and 5 bases from J; junction bases left unmatched: 10. The CDR3 is 16 amino acids. CDR3 loop: CASSILSGGLKDTQYF. In DNA, the CDR3 is TGTGCCAGTAGTATTCTGTCGGGAGGGCTAAAAGATACGCAGTATTTT.

V is TRBV5-1 and J is TRBJ2-7; the D is unclear. Germline loops: CDR1 SGHRS, CDR2 YFSETQ. The CDR3 runs 14 residues. Trimming took 6 bases from V and 4 from J, leaving 17 bases between them. The CDR3 nucleotides read TGCGCCAGCAATAGCAACACCTTAACATACGAGCAGTACTTC. It is translated as CASNSNTLTYEQYF. The full variable domain, with the rest looked up from reference TRBV5-1 and TRBJ2-7, is KAGVTQTPRYLIKTRGQQVTLSCSPISGHRSVSWYQQTPGQGLQFLFEYFSETQRNKGNFPGRFSGRQFSNSRSEMNVSTLELGDSALYLCASNSNTLTYEQYFGPGTRLTVT.

The sample holds one count of this clone. The chain is built from TRBV5-6 and TRBJ1-3; D ambiguous. The germline gives CDR1 SGHDT, CDR2 YYEEEE. The CDR3 sequence is 13 residues long. V lost 0 bases to trimming and J lost 4 bases, with 5 bases between them. DNA of the CDR3: TGTGCCAGCAGCTTGGGAGAGGGAAACACCATATATTTT. It codes for CASSLGEGNTIYF. Full variable domain (missing parts from reference TRBV5-6 and TRBJ1-3): DAGVTQSPTHLIKTRGQQVTLRCSPKSGHDTVSWYQQALGQGPQFIFQYYEEEERQRGNFPDRFSGHQFPNYSSELNVNALLLGDSALYLCASSLGEGNTIYFGEGSWLTVV.

The J gene is TRBJ1-1, the V gene TRBV4-2; unclear D gene. The germline V gene has CDR1 LGHNA and CDR2 YNFKEQ. V dropped 1 base and J dropped 7 bases, with 16 bases sitting between them. The CDR3 has 15 amino acids. CDR3 in amino acids: CASSQGFGQEGEAFF. CDR3 DNA sequence: TGTGCCAGCAGCCAAGGGTTTGGGCAGGAAGGTGAAGCTTTCTTT.

The genes are TRBV4-1 and TRBJ2-1; 9 bases match TRBD1. CDR1 MGHRA and CDR2 YSYEKL come from the germline V gene. This CDR3 has 17 amino acids. Trimming at V came to 5 bases and at J to 4 bases, leaving 12 bases not matched to a gene. The CDR3 bases are TGCGCCAGCAGCGAAGCCCTCGGACAGGGGCAGTACAATGAGCAGTTCTTC. Translated: CASSEALGQGQYNEQFF.